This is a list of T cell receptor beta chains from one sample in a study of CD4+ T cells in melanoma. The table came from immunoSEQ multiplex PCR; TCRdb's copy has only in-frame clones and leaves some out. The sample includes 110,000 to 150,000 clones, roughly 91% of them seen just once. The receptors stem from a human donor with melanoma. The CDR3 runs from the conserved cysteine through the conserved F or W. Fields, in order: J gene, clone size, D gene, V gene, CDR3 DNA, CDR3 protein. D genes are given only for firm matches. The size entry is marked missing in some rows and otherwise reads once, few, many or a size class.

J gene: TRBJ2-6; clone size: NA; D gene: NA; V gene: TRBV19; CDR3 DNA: TGTGCCAGTCGGACCCCCAGCTCTGGGGCCAACGTCCTGACTTTC; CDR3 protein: CASRTPSSGANVLTF
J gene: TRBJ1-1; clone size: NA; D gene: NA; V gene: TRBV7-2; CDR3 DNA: TGTGCCAGCAGCCGGGGGGGGAACACTGAAGCTTTCTTT; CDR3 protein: CASSRGGNTEAFF
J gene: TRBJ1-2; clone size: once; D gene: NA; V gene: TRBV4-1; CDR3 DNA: TGCGCCAGCAGCCAAGAGAAGTATGGCTACACCTTC; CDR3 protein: CASSQEKYGYTF
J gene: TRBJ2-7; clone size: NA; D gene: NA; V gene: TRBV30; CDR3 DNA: TGTGCCTGGAGTGTTGGGGGAACCTCCTACGAGCAGTACTTC; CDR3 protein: CAWSVGGTSYEQYF
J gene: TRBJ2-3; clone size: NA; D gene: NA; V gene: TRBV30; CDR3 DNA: TGTGCCTGGAGTCAAGGTATTTCTAGCACAGATACGCAGTATTTT; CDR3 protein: CAWSQGISSTDTQYF
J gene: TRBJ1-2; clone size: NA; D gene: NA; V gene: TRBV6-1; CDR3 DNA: TGTGCCAGCAGTGCATTTGGGGCCGGGGGCTACACCTTC; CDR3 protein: CASSAFGAGGYTF
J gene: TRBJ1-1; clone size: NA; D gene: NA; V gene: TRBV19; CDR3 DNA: TGTGCCAGTAGGAGGCCAGGAAGGATCGATGAAGCTTTCTTT; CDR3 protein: CASRRPGRIDEAFF
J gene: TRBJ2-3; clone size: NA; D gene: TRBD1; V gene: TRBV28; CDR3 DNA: TGTGCCAGCCTAGACACACCGGGACAGACCTTTTTTTTT; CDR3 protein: CASLDTPGQTFFF
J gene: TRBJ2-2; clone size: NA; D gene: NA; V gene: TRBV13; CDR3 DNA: TGTGCCAGCAGCACGGGGGGCGCGACCGGGGAGCTGTTTTTT; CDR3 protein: CASSTGGATGELFF
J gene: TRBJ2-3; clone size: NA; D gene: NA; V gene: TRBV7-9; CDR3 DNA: TGTGCCAGCAGCTTGGTGCCAGGGGACCTCAGGATTCCAGATACGCAGTATTTT; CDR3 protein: CASSLVPGDLRIPDTQYF
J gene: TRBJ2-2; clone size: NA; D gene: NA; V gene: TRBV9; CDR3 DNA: TGTGCCAGCAGCGTAGCCAGGGGGGGTACCGGGGAGCTGTTTTTT; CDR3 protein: CASSVARGGTGELFF
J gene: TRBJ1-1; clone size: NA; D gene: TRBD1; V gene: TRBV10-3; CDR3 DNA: TGTGCCATCAGCAGGACAGGGCCATACACTGAAGCTTTCTTT; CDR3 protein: CAISRTGPYTEAFF
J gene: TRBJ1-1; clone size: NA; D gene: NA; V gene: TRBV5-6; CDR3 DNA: TGTGCCAGCAGCCCAGTGGGCGGGGAAACTGAAGCTTTCTTT; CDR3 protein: CASSPVGGETEAFF
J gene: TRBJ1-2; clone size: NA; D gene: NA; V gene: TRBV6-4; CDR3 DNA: TGTGCCAGCAGTGACCCTCCGACTCCGAGTGGCGGCTACACCTTC; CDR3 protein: CASSDPPTPSGGYTF
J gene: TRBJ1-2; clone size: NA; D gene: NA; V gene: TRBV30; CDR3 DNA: TGTGCCTGGAGTAACGGGCAGTTAGTCTCCTATGGCTACACCTTC; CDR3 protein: CAWSNGQLVSYGYTF
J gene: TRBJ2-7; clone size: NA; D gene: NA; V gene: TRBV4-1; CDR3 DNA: TGCGCCAGCAGCCAAGTCGAGCTTGGGGGGTACGAGCAGTACTTC; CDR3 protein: CASSQVELGGYEQYF
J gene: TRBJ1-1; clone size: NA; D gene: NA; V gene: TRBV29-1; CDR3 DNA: TGCAGCGCCATCGAGCCCCCTGAAGCTTTCTTT; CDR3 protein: CSAIEPPEAFF
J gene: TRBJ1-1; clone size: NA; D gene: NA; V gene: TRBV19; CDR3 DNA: TGTGCCAGTATTCAGGGTGGGAGCCTAAACACTGAAGCTTTCTTT; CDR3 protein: CASIQGGSLNTEAFF